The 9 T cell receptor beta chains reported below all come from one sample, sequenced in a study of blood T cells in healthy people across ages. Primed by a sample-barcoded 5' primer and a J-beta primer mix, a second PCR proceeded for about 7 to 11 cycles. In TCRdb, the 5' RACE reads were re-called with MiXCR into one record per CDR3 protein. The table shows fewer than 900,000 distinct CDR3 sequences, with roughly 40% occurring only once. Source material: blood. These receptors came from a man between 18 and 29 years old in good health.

CDR3 DNA: TGTGCCAGCAGCCTGGACAGGGGTGGCTACAATGAGCAGTACTTC. Protein sequence: CASSLDRGGYNEQYF. The chain recombines TRBV7-2 with TRBJ2-1, with 9 positions matching TRBD1. The J call is doubtful: the DNA matches TRBJ2-7 better. Germline V gene lookup returns CDR1 SGHTA and CDR2 FQGNSA. CDR3 size: 15 residues.

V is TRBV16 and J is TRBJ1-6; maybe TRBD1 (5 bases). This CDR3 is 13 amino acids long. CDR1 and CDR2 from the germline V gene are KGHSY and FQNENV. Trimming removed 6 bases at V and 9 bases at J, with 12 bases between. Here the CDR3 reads CASRPDRSSPLHF. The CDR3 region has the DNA TGTGCCAGCAGACCCGACAGAAGTTCACCCCTCCACTTT.

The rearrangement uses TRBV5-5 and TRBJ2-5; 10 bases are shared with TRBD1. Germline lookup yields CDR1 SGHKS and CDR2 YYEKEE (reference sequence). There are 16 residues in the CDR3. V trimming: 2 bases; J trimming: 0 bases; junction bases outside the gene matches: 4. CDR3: CASSFLDRGYQETQYF. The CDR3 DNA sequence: TGTGCCAGCAGCTTCCTGGACAGGGGGTACCAAGAGACCCAGTACTTC.

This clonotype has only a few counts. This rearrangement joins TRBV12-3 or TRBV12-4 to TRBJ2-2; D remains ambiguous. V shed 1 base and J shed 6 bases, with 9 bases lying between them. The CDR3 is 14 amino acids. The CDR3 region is CASSLDVLAGELFF. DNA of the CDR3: TGTGCCAGCAGTTTAGATGTACTGGCCGGGGAGCTGTTTTTT.

The chain's CDR3 is CASSRRGLLETQYF. CDR3 sequence (DNA): TGTGCCAGCAGCCGTCGAGGTTTGCTAGAGACCCAGTACTTC. The genes are TRBV7-2 and TRBJ2-5; no clear D. Germline V lookup: CDR1 SGHTA, CDR2 FQGNSA. This CDR3 is 14 amino acids long. The V gene lost 5 bases and the J gene lost 4 bases, with 14 bases spanning the gap.

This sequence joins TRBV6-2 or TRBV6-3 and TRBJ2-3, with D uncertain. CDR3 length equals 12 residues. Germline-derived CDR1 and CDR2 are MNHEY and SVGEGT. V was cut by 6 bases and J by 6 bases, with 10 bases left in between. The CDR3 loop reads CASRRMADTQYF. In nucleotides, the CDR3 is TGTGCCAGCAGGCGAATGGCGGATACGCAGTATTTT.

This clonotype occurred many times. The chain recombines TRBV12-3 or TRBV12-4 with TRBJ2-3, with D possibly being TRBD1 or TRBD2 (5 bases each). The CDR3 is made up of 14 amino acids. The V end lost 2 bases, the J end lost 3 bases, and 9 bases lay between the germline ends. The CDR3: CASSLTGLTDTQYF. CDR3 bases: TGTGCCAGCAGTTTAACAGGACTGACAGATACGCAGTATTTT.

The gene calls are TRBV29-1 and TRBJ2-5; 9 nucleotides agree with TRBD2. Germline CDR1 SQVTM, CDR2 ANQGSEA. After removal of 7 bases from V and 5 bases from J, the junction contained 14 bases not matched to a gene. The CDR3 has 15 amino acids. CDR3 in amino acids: CSAGPSGVIDETQYF. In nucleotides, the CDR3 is TGCAGCGCTGGACCTAGCGGGGTAATAGATGAGACCCAGTACTTC.

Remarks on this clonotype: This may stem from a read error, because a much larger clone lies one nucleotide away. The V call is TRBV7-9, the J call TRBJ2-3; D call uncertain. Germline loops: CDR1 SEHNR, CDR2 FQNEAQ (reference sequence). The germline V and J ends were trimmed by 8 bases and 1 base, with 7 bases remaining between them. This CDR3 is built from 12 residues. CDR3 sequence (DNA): TGTGCCAGCGCCTCCCGCACAGATACGCAGTATTTT. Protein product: CASASRTDTQYF.